What follows are 31 T cell receptor beta chains derived from one specimen sequenced in a study of T cells in Graves' hyperthyroidism and ophthalmopathy. Authors of the study amplified TCR beta CDR3 regions from RNA transcripts. RT-PCR in the first round (using the HTBI primer set) targeted the TCR CDR3. TCRdb re-called the multiplex PCR reads with MiXCR, one entry per CDR3 protein. The sample includes some 460,000 distinct CDR3 sequences, less than 20% of them seen just once. The sample was blood. The source is a woman between 18 and 30 years old with Graves' hyperthyroidism.

V is TRBV18 and J is TRBJ1-4; D uncertain. Trimming left V 2 bases short and J 8 bases short, with 12 bases between. The germline V gene has CDR1 KGHSH and CDR2 LQKENI. The CDR3 is 14 residues long. Here the CDR3 reads CASSPKGIGEKLFF. In nucleotides, the CDR3 is TGTGCCAGCTCACCAAAGGGTATTGGAGAAAAACTGTTTTTT. The complete variable domain, with remaining parts taken from reference TRBV18 and TRBJ1-4, reads NAGVMQNPRHLVRRRGQEARLRCSPMKGHSHVYWYRQLPEEGLKFMVYLQKENIIDESGMPKERFSAEFPKEGPSILRIQQVVRGDSAAYFCASSPKGIGEKLFFGSGTQLSVL.

In this sample, this clonotype turned up a few times. The chain uses TRBV9 and TRBJ2-2; TRBD1 is a possible D gene (5 bases). The CDR3 spans 14 residues. V dropped 0 bases and J dropped 10 bases, with 13 bases sitting between them. Germline loops: CDR1 SGDLS, CDR2 YYNGEE. The CDR3 DNA follows: TGTGCCAGCAGCGTAGTCGGATCCGGACAGGAGCTGTTTTTT. The encoded protein is CASSVVGSGQELFF.

This clonotype was counted ten times or more. DNA of the CDR3: TGTGCCAGCAGTCCCCGGACAGGGGGATTCTATGGCTACACCTTC. This encodes CASSPRTGGFYGYTF. The rearrangement uses TRBV27 and TRBJ1-2; TRBD1 aligns across 10 bases. V shed 5 bases, J shed 4 bases, and the junction held 7 bases outside the gene matches. This CDR3 contains 15 residues. Germline-derived CDR1 and CDR2 are MNHEY and SMNVEV (reference sequence).

This clonotype was counted at least ten times. This rearrangement joins TRBV12-3 or TRBV12-4 to TRBJ2-2; D ambiguous. V lost 6 bases and J 6 bases, leaving 11 bases between the germline ends. CDR3 length: 13 amino acids. DNA for the CDR3: TGTGCCAGCAGCTCACTTCCAGCCGGGGAGCTGTTTTTT. Encoded protein: CASSSLPAGELFF.

The chain carries TRBV20-1 and TRBJ2-4; a possible D gene is TRBD1 (5 bases). The germline V and J ends were trimmed by 6 bases and 15 bases, with 24 bases remaining between them. CDR3 length: 13 residues. CDR1 is DFQATT, CDR2 SNEGSKA, per germline (reference sequence). CDR3 DNA: TGCAGTGCCCACCAGTGGGGCCAAATTGGTCTGTACTTC. Translated, it gives CSAHQWGQIGLYF.

This clonotype was counted ten times or more. The chain joins TRBV20-1 to TRBJ1-5, with D unresolved. The CDR3 runs to 18 residues. The V end lost 0 bases, the J end lost 6 bases, and 24 bases lay between the germline ends. CDR1 is DFQATT and CDR2 is SNEGSKA in the germline V gene (reference sequence). DNA for the CDR3: TGCAGTGCTAGAGATCACGTTAAGGTTAGCGGGAATCGTCAGCCCCAGCATTTT. Residues: CSARDHVKVSGNRQPQHF.

The chain links TRBV10-3 to TRBJ2-3; 7 bases are shared with TRBD2. V was pared by 11 bases and J by 1 base, with 9 bases of the junction left unmatched. Germline loops: CDR1 ENHRY, CDR2 SYGVKD. This CDR3 contains 14 residues. The CDR3 region has the DNA TGTGCCGTCGCTTCGGGGGGTCGCACAGATACGCAGTATTTT. This gives the protein CAVASGGRTDTQYF.

This clonotype was picked up a small number of times. The gene calls are TRBV7-3 and TRBJ2-3; D may be TRBD1 (6 bases). The CDR3 contains 14 residues. V lost 4 bases, J lost 2 bases, and 10 bases lay in between. Germline V gene lookup returns CDR1 SGHTA and CDR2 FQGTGA. This chain's CDR3 is CASSWGQNTDTQYF. CDR3 sequence (DNA): TGTGCCAGCAGCTGGGGACAAAACACAGATACGCAGTATTTT.

The CDR3 sequence is CASSAGLPGEAFF. Written as DNA, the CDR3 is TGTGCCAGTAGTGCGGGACTGCCTGGTGAAGCTTTCTTT. This sequence joins TRBV19 and TRBJ1-1, with D tentatively TRBD1 (5 bases). V was shortened by 5 bases and J by 7 bases, with 14 bases between the two germline ends. Germline CDR1 LNHDA, CDR2 SQIVND (reference sequence). The CDR3 sequence is 13 residues long.

This clonotype was seen a few times. The chain couples TRBV6-1 to TRBJ2-5, with TRBD1 as a possible D gene (5 bases). The CDR3 sequence is 12 residues long. Germline CDR1 and CDR2: MNHNS and SASEGT. Between the trimmed V and J ends, which lost 3 bases and 5 bases, there was a span of 7 bases. The CDR3 DNA is TGTGCCAGCAGTGACAGGGTTGAGACCCAGTACTTC. This gives the protein CASSDRVETQYF.

This clonotype was counted at least ten times. The chain recombines TRBV7-9 with TRBJ2-3; 9 nucleotides match TRBD1. The CDR3 spans 15 residues. CDR1 SEHNR and CDR2 FQNEAQ come from the germline V gene (reference sequence). The V gene end was trimmed by 7 bases and the J gene end by 6 bases; junction bases not matched to a gene: 11. CDR3 sequence: CASNAGQGFYDTQYF. The CDR3 DNA follows: TGTGCCAGCAACGCAGGACAGGGGTTTTACGATACGCAGTATTTT. The entire variable domain, with the rest obtained from reference TRBV7-9 and TRBJ2-3, is as follows: DTGVSQNPRHKITKRGQNVTFRCDPISEHNRLYWYRQTLGQGPEFLTYFQNEAQLEKSRLLSDRFSAERPKGSFSTLEIQRTEQGDSAMYLCASNAGQGFYDTQYFGPGTRLTVL.

This chain links TRBV2 with TRBJ1-4; D gene uncertain. This CDR3 contains 14 residues. From germline, CDR1 is SNHLY and CDR2 FYNNEI. V dropped 5 bases and J dropped 4 bases, with 11 bases sitting between them. The CDR3 nucleotides read TGTGCCAGCAGTCCTCGGACCATTAATGAAAAACTGTTTTTT. It specifies CASSPRTINEKLFF.

This clonotype has at least ten counts. The chain couples TRBV28 to TRBJ2-7; D possibly corresponds to TRBD1 (5 bases). The germline CDR1 and CDR2 sequences are MDHEN and SYDVKM. The CDR3 covers 14 residues. Trimming left V 3 bases short and J 0 bases short, with 9 bases between. As DNA, the CDR3 is TGTGCCAGCAGTTTCCGACAGATCTCCTACGAGCAGTACTTC. Protein: CASSFRQISYEQYF.

This clonotype was recorded many times. The V gene is TRBV27, the J gene TRBJ1-1, with 8 bases lining up with TRBD1. CDR3 length equals 15 residues. CDR1 and CDR2 from the germline V gene are MNHEY and SMNVEV (reference sequence). V was clipped by 2 bases and J by 5 bases; unmatched bases: 7. The CDR3 reads CASSLTGGRMTEAFF. For the CDR3, the DNA is TGTGCCAGCAGTTTAACAGGGGGGAGGATGACTGAAGCTTTCTTT.

CDR3 DNA: TGTGCCAGCAGCCAAGATTCAGGGTACGGTGAAGCTTTCTTT. Translated: CASSQDSGYGEAFF. The chain is built from TRBV3-1 and TRBJ1-1; tentative D call: TRBD1 (5 bases). This CDR3 region has 14 residues. Trimming stripped 0 bases from V and 7 bases from J, with 12 bases between. Germline V gene data show CDR1 as LGHDT and CDR2 as YNNKEL (reference sequence).

The J gene is TRBJ2-2, the V gene TRBV20-1; D possibly matches TRBD1 or TRBD2 (5 bases each). This CDR3 has 14 residues. Germline assignment: CDR1 DFQATT and CDR2 SNEGSKA (reference sequence). Trimming stripped 0 bases from V and 6 bases from J, with 11 bases between. As DNA, the CDR3 is TGCAGTGCTAGAGATGGCAGGGAGCCCGGGGAGCTGTTTTTT. Encoded protein: CSARDGREPGELFF.

This clonotype was counted many times. The chain carries TRBV10-3 and TRBJ1-1; D is uncertain. This CDR3 has 14 residues. Germline values: CDR1 ENHRY, CDR2 SYGVKD. Trimming pared 2 bases from V and 0 bases from J, leaving 7 bases between. The CDR3: CAISEPNMNTEAFF. In DNA form, the CDR3 reads TGTGCCATCAGTGAGCCTAACATGAACACTGAAGCTTTCTTT.

This clonotype was seen ten or more times. V is TRBV5-1 and J is TRBJ2-1; TRBD1 matches at 8 bases. The V and J ends lost 3 bases and 1 base, in that order; junction bases with no gene match: 6. The germline V gene has CDR1 SGHRS and CDR2 YFSETQ. This CDR3 spans 16 amino acids. CDR3 in amino acids: CASSYRTGRSYNEQFF. The CDR3 region has the DNA TGCGCCAGCAGCTATCGGACAGGGAGGTCCTACAATGAGCAGTTCTTC.

This clonotype appeared many times. The chain has TRBV9 and TRBJ2-7; 14 bases align to TRBD2. The CDR3 extends over 18 amino acids. Trimming removed 3 bases from V and 1 base from J; junction bases left unmatched: 9. Germline CDR1 SGDLS, CDR2 YYNGEE. This CDR3 is CASSEDTGLAGESYEQYF. The CDR3 coding sequence is TGTGCCAGCAGCGAGGACACGGGACTAGCGGGAGAGTCCTACGAGCAGTACTTC. The entire variable domain, with the rest obtained from reference TRBV9 and TRBJ2-7, is as follows: DSGVTQTPKHLITATGQRVTLRCSPRSGDLSVYWYQQSLDQGLQFLIQYYNGEERAKGNILERFSAQQFPDLHSELNLSSLELGDSALYFCASSEDTGLAGESYEQYFGPGTRLTVT.

The table lists this clonotype with many counts. The chain carries TRBV3-1 and TRBJ1-4; the D gene is possibly TRBD1 (5 bases). The CDR3 sequence is 15 residues long. CDR1 and CDR2 from the germline V gene are LGHDT and YNNKEL (reference sequence). Trimming shortened V by 1 base and J by 6 bases, and 12 bases separated the two germline ends. CDR3 in DNA: TGTGCCAGCAGCCAAGGGATGGGGGAACATGAAAAACTGTTTTTT. Translating gives CASSQGMGEHEKLFF.

The sample holds a few counts of this clonotype. J is TRBJ2-5 and V is TRBV6-1; 11 bases fit TRBD2. V lost 10 bases and J lost 7; bases outside the gene matches: 14. Germline assignment: CDR1 MNHNS and CDR2 SASEGT. The CDR3 sequence is 15 residues long. The CDR3 DNA reads TGTGCCACCGCAGGGACTAGCGGCCCCTGGGGGACCCAGTACTTC. It encodes CATAGTSGPWGTQYF.

At least ten counts were recorded for this clonotype. J is TRBJ2-1 and V is TRBV2, with 7 bases aligning to TRBD2. Germline assignment: CDR1 SNHLY and CDR2 FYNNEI. V dropped 6 bases and J dropped 6; count of bases not matched to a gene: 11. This CDR3 spans 15 amino acids. The CDR3 DNA sequence: TGTGCCAGCAGAGCCGGACTAGAGTTACCCAATGAGCAGTTCTTC. Its protein is CASRAGLELPNEQFF.

This clonotype was recorded many times. This sequence joins TRBV6-1 and TRBJ2-5; 11 bases match TRBD2. Germline loops: CDR1 MNHNS, CDR2 SASEGT. This CDR3 comprises 15 residues. Trimming at V came to 5 bases and at J to 5 bases, leaving 7 bases not matched to a gene. This chain's CDR3 is CASSTTSGVSETQYF. CDR3 DNA sequence: TGTGCCAGCAGTACGACTAGCGGGGTTAGTGAGACCCAGTACTTC.

This clonotype occurred many times. The chain joins TRBV6-1 to TRBJ2-1, with TRBD2 matching 9 bases. CDR1 is MNHNS, CDR2 SASEGT, per germline. This CDR3 contains 17 residues. The trim removed 4 bases at V and 5 bases at J, leaving 12 bases unmatched. The CDR3 sequence: CASSGRGLAGSHNEQFF. The CDR3 DNA follows: TGTGCCAGCAGTGGTCGAGGGCTAGCGGGAAGTCACAATGAGCAGTTCTTC.

This clonotype occurred many times. The chain has TRBV2 and TRBJ2-5; D remains unclear. Trimming pared 7 bases from V and 9 bases from J, leaving 21 bases between. This CDR3 is built from 14 residues. Germline values: CDR1 SNHLY, CDR2 FYNNEI. Here the CDR3 DNA reads TGTGCCAGCATCGCGGCGGCCTCGGTTGAAGCCCAGTACTTC. Amino acids: CASIAAASVEAQYF.

This clonotype was counted only a few times. The chain employs TRBV10-2 and TRBJ2-1; 11 bases align to TRBD2. J lost 14 bases, V lost 1 base, and 7 bases had no gene match. Germline V gives CDR1 WSHSY, CDR2 SAAADI. The CDR3 runs to 14 residues. CDR3 in amino acids: CASSELAGGPVEFF. CDR3 DNA: TGCGCCAGCAGTGAGTTAGCGGGAGGGCCCGTGGAGTTCTTC.

This clonotype was found many times. The junction and the germline gene differ at one end; a read error may be behind it. The chain carries TRBV20-1 and TRBJ2-1; unclear D gene. Per the germline V gene, CDR1 is DFQATT and CDR2 is SNEGSKA (reference sequence). The CDR3 is made up of 14 amino acids. The CDR3 sequence is CSARGTTSDNEQFF. The CDR3 DNA follows: TGCAGTGCTAGAGGGACCACCTCCGACAATGAGCAGTTCTTC.

This chain uses TRBV6-1 with TRBJ1-2; no firm D call. The germline V gene encodes CDR1 MNHNS and CDR2 SASEGT. Trimming removed 5 bases at V and 8 bases at J, with 15 bases between. The CDR3 covers 13 residues. This chain's CDR3 is CASSPRGSGGYTF. Here the CDR3 DNA reads TGTGCCAGCAGTCCCCGGGGTTCCGGGGGCTACACCTTC.

This clonotype appeared many times. This chain uses TRBV2 with TRBJ2-2, with 9 bases identical to TRBD1. The V and J ends lost 6 bases and 6 bases, in that order; junction bases with no gene match: 5. CDR1 is SNHLY, CDR2 FYNNEI, per germline. The CDR3 covers 14 residues. The DNA of the CDR3 is TGTGCCAGCAGACCCAGGACAGGGGCCGGGGAGCTGTTTTTT. Its translation is CASRPRTGAGELFF.

V is TRBV7-2 and J is TRBJ1-2; the D gene is possibly TRBD1 (5 bases). The germline gives CDR1 SGHTA, CDR2 FQGNSA. The CDR3 is 14 amino acids. The ends were cut back, 1 base at V and 2 bases at J, with 8 bases in the middle. CDR3 sequence (DNA): TGTGCCAGCAGCTTAGGATGGGGGAACTATGGCTACACCTTC. It yields the protein CASSLGWGNYGYTF.

The sample holds one count of this clonotype. This rearrangement joins TRBV2 to TRBJ2-2; D gene unclear. V was trimmed by 2 bases and J by 6 bases, leaving 7 bases between them. This CDR3 spans 13 amino acids. From germline, CDR1 is SNHLY and CDR2 FYNNEI. The CDR3 region has the DNA TGTGCCAGCAGTGAACGGATCTCCGGGGAGCTGTTTTTT. The encoded protein is CASSERISGELFF.